The 25 T cell receptor beta chains reported below all come from one sample, sequenced in a study of T cells in Graves' hyperthyroidism and ophthalmopathy. RNA transcripts served as the template for amplifying TCR beta CDR3 regions. HTBI primers drove first-round RT-PCR of the TCR CDR3. TCRdb processed the multiplex PCR reads anew with MiXCR; each CDR3 protein has one entry. The sample consists of some 600,000 distinct CDR3 sequences, 46% of them appearing once. Sequenced: peripheral blood or thyroid tissue (not recorded which). The receptors derive from a woman under 30 with Graves' hyperthyroidism.

In regard to this clonotype: Possible read error: a much larger clone is one base away. The rearrangement links TRBV2 to TRBJ1-6, with 8 nucleotides matching TRBD1. The germline gives CDR1 SNHLY, CDR2 FYNNEI. The CDR3 loop spans 17 amino acids. Here the CDR3 DNA reads TGTGCCCGCAGTGAAGTAGGACAGGGAACCAATAATTCACCCCTCCACTTT. It translates to CARSEVGQGTNNSPLHF.

In its sample, this clonotype was seen many times. This chain uses TRBV24-1 with TRBJ1-2, with a weak D call TRBD1 (5 bases). Germline V CDR1 and CDR2: KGHDR, SFDVKD. Trimming stripped 2 bases from V and 4 bases from J, with 10 bases between. The CDR3 runs 14 residues. The CDR3 loop reads CATSDSGTIYGYTF. CDR3 nucleotides: TGTGCCACCAGTGATTCGGGGACGATCTATGGCTACACCTTC.

The chain employs TRBV24-1 and TRBJ1-2, with no clear D. V lost 11 bases and J lost 4, with 13 bases in between. Germline assignment: CDR1 KGHDR and CDR2 SFDVKD. The CDR3 has 12 amino acids. CDR3 sequence: CASWDPSYGYTF. The DNA for the CDR3 is TGTGCCAGCTGGGATCCCTCCTATGGCTACACCTTC.

The genes are TRBV24-1 and TRBJ1-5; D is unclear. The ends were cut back, 7 bases at V and 10 bases at J, with 1 base in the middle. CDR3 length: 8 residues. The germline V gene has CDR1 KGHDR and CDR2 SFDVKD. The CDR3 reads CATRPQHF. The DNA for the CDR3 is TGTGCCACCAGACCCCAGCATTTT.

This clonotype was seen only a few times. The chain links TRBV7-2 to TRBJ1-1; tentatively, D is TRBD1 (6 bases). The CDR3 has 14 residues. Trimming took off 6 bases at V and 3 bases at J, with 14 bases between the two ends. Germline V CDR1 and CDR2: SGHTA, FQGNSA. The CDR3 DNA reads TGTGCCAGCAGTTACCGCGGGGGCGACACTGAAGCTTTCTTT. Translating gives CASSYRGGDTEAFF.

The V call is TRBV10-3, the J call TRBJ1-2; 9 bases line up with TRBD1. Germline V gene sequence: CDR1 ENHRY, CDR2 SYGVKD. After removal of 0 bases from V and 3 bases from J, the junction contained 2 bases not matched to a gene. The CDR3 is 15 amino acids. The chain's CDR3 is CAISESWDRDYGYTF. CDR3 bases: TGTGCCATCAGTGAGTCCTGGGACAGGGACTATGGCTACACCTTC.

Details on this clonotype: A much larger clone differs by one base, so this may be a read error. In DNA, the CDR3 is TGTGCCAGCAGACCAGTGAACACTGAAGCTTTCTTT. As protein: CASRPVNTEAFF. The V call is TRBV7-9, the J call TRBJ1-1; D is unclear. Germline CDR1 reads SEHNR; CDR2 reads FQNEAQ (reference sequence). V shed 6 bases and J shed 0 bases, with 5 bases lying between them. This CDR3 is 12 amino acids long.

CDR3 bases: TGTGCCAGCGGCCGGGCGGGGGAAGCTTTCTTT. Its protein product is CASGRAGEAFF. This chain links TRBV2 with TRBJ1-1; no clear D. The CDR3 sequence is 11 residues long. CDR1 is SNHLY and CDR2 is FYNNEI in the germline V gene. Trimming left V 8 bases short and J 8 bases short, with 12 bases between. Looking up the rest from reference TRBV2 and TRBJ1-1 gives the full variable domain: EPEVTQTPSHQVTQMGQEVILRCVPISNHLYFYWYRQILGQKVEFLVSFYNNEISEKSEIFDDQFSVERPDGSNFTLKIRSTKLEDSAMYFCASGRAGEAFFGQGTRLTVV.

Concerning this clonotype: A much bigger clone sits one base away, suggesting this may be a read error. The chain is built from TRBV14 and TRBJ2-7, with no clear D. CDR1 and CDR2 (germline): SGHDN, FVKESK. The V end was cut by 4 bases, the J end by 5 bases, with 12 bases between. The CDR3 has 13 residues. The DNA of the CDR3 is TGTGCCAGCAGCCGCCAAGGGCAAAACGAGCAGTACTTC. This codes for CASSRQGQNEQYF.

This clonotype was counted only a few times. The rearrangement joins TRBV7-2 to TRBJ1-2; 10 bases line up with TRBD1. Germline CDR1 is SGHTA and CDR2 is FQGNSA. The J segment lost 7 bases and the V segment lost 4 bases, leaving 6 bases of the junction unmatched. The CDR3 totals 14 residues. The chain's CDR3 is CASSSDRGMGGYTF. In DNA, the CDR3 is TGTGCCAGCAGCTCGGACAGGGGGATGGGTGGCTACACCTTC.

Details on this clonotype: The CDR3 carries no conserved terminal phenylalanine or tryptophan, so it likely arises from a read error. V and J are TRBV5-1 and TRBJ2-7, with no clear D. V was pared by 4 bases and J by 2 bases, with 10 bases between. CDR3 length equals 13 residues. CDR1 is SGHRS, CDR2 YFSETQ, per germline. This chain's CDR3 is CASSQDGAYEQYL. DNA of the CDR3: TGCGCCAGCAGCCAGGACGGAGCCTACGAGCAGTACCTC.

The rearrangement uses TRBV29-1 and TRBJ2-3; D is undetermined. CDR3 length: 12 amino acids. Per germline, CDR1 SQVTM and CDR2 ANQGSEA. Trimming pared 6 bases from V and 7 bases from J, leaving 14 bases between. CDR3 protein: CSVAKRKNTQYF. DNA for the CDR3: TGCAGCGTCGCCAAGCGCAAAAATACGCAGTATTTT.

The chain combines TRBV24-1 with TRBJ2-2; no firm D call. Germline CDR1 reads KGHDR; CDR2 reads SFDVKD. The CDR3 has 16 residues. V lost 2 bases and J 1 base, leaving 10 bases between the germline ends. The CDR3: CATSDWGRENTGELFF. The CDR3 bases are TGTGCCACCAGTGATTGGGGTAGGGAGAACACCGGGGAGCTGTTTTTT.

V usage is TRBV20-1 and J usage is TRBJ2-3; D gene unclear. V was cut by 5 bases and J by 6 bases, with 9 bases left in between. Germline V gives CDR1 DFQATT, CDR2 SNEGSKA (reference sequence). This CDR3 is built from 11 residues. CDR3 residues: CSAPMKDTQYF. In nucleotides, the CDR3 is TGCAGTGCTCCAATGAAGGATACGCAGTATTTT.

Comment on this clonotype: One base away lies a much larger clone, so this may be a sequencing read error. The chain joins TRBV7-8 to TRBJ1-2; no clear D. The germline CDR1 and CDR2 sequences are SGHVS and FQNEAQ. This CDR3 has 12 residues. CDR3 sequence: CASGLSAFGYTF. CDR3 nucleotides: TGTGCCAGCGGCTTATCTGCATTTGGCTACACCTTC.

This clonotype has ten or more counts. The chain couples TRBV24-1 to TRBJ2-5, with D unclear. The germline V and J ends were trimmed by 4 bases and 9 bases, with 17 bases remaining between them. Germline values: CDR1 KGHDR, CDR2 SFDVKD. This CDR3 region has 14 residues. The CDR3 loop is CATSDFGRLGPQYF. The DNA of the CDR3 is TGTGCCACCAGTGACTTTGGACGTCTCGGGCCCCAGTACTTC.

The chain has TRBV24-1 and TRBJ1-2; 10 bases map to TRBD1. The trim removed 2 bases at V and 7 bases at J, leaving 3 bases unmatched. The CDR3 is 14 amino acids. Germline assignment: CDR1 KGHDR and CDR2 SFDVKD. The CDR3: CATSDSGTGVGYTF. CDR3 in DNA: TGTGCCACCAGTGATTCCGGGACAGGGGTTGGCTACACCTTC.

This clonotype appeared once. The chain combines TRBV2 with TRBJ1-1; D remains ambiguous. V shed 7 bases and J shed 5 bases, with 14 bases lying between them. Per the germline V gene, CDR1 is SNHLY and CDR2 is FYNNEI. CDR3 length: 13 amino acids. The CDR3 loop is CASTSGIATEAFF. CDR3 DNA sequence: TGTGCCAGCACTTCCGGGATTGCAACTGAAGCTTTCTTT.

Note on this clonotype: A much larger clone sits a single nucleotide away, making a read error possible. The chain joins TRBV10-3 to TRBJ1-4, with D unclear. Germline V gene data show CDR1 as ENHRY and CDR2 as SYGVKD. The CDR3 runs 14 residues. Trimming removed 0 bases from V and 8 bases from J, with 10 bases in between. The CDR3 sequence: CAISESGENEKLFF. The CDR3 region has the DNA TGTGCCATCAGTGAGTCGGGAGAAAACGAAAAACTGTTTTTT.

CDR3 protein: CAITAGTANSPLHF. CDR3 in DNA: TGTGCCATCACAGCCGGGACAGCTAATTCACCCCTCCACTTT. V is TRBV10-3 and J is TRBJ1-6; TRBD1 matches at 7 bases. Germline V lookup: CDR1 ENHRY, CDR2 SYGVKD. The CDR3 has 14 amino acids. With V trimmed by 7 bases and J by 6 bases, 6 bases remained unmatched.

The rearrangement links TRBV7-2 to TRBJ2-7; 13 nucleotides match TRBD2. Germline-derived CDR1 and CDR2 are SGHTA and FQGNSA. The CDR3 runs to 17 residues. V trimming: 8 bases; J trimming: 5 bases; junction bases outside the gene matches: 15. CDR3 residues: CASGQDPLAGGFHEQYF. The CDR3 bases are TGTGCCAGCGGCCAAGATCCACTAGCGGGAGGGTTCCACGAGCAGTACTTC.

The rearrangement uses TRBV29-1 and TRBJ2-5; maybe TRBD1 (5 bases). The germline CDR1 and CDR2 sequences are SQVTM and ANQGSEA. Trimming removed 8 bases at V and 3 bases at J, with 13 bases between. The CDR3 length is 12 residues. The CDR3 DNA sequence: TGCAGCTCCCGGATCAGGGAAGAGACCCAGTACTTC. This translates into CSSRIREETQYF.

V usage is TRBV15 and J usage is TRBJ1-1; D is perhaps TRBD1 (5 bases). CDR1 and CDR2 (germline): LNHNV, YYDKDF (reference sequence). The V and J ends lost 3 bases and 1 base respectively, with 12 bases between them. This CDR3 contains 15 residues. The CDR3 DNA reads as TGTGCCACCAGCAGTTACCCGGACACGAACACTGAAGCTTTCTTT. As protein: CATSSYPDTNTEAFF.

The chain employs TRBV2 and TRBJ1-2, with D hard to call. The germline V gene encodes CDR1 SNHLY and CDR2 FYNNEI. With 8 bases removed from V and 8 bases from J, the gap between germline ends came to 12 bases. The CDR3 length is 11 residues. CDR3 DNA sequence: TGTGCCAGCTTGGTTGAGGGAGGCTACACCTTC. It codes for CASLVEGGYTF.

The table lists this clonotype with many counts. The chain combines TRBV15 with TRBJ1-1, with D maybe TRBD1 (6 bases). The CDR3 totals 14 residues. The V and J ends lost 5 bases and 1 base respectively, with 11 bases between them. Germline CDR1 and CDR2: LNHNV and YYDKDF (reference sequence). The CDR3 DNA is TGTGCCACCAGCGCCCGGACAGAGAACACTGAAGCTTTCTTT. Translated, it gives CATSARTENTEAFF. The variable domain in full, with the rest retrieved from reference TRBV15 and TRBJ1-1, is DAMVIQNPRYQVTQFGKPVTLSCSQTLNHNVMYWYQQKSSQAPKLLFHYYDKDFNNEADTPDNFQSRRPNTSFCFLDIRSPGLGDTAMYLCATSARTENTEAFFGQGTRLTVV.